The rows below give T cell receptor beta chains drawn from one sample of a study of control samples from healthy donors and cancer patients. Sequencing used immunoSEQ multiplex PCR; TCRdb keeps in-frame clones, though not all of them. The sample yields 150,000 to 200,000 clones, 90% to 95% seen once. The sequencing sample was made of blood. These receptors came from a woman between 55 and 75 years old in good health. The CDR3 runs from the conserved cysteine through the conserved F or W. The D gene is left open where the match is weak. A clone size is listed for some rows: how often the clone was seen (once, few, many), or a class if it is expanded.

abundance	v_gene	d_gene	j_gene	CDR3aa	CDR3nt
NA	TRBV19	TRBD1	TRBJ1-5	CASSVTGGNQPQHF	TGTGCCAGTAGTGTGACAGGGGGCAACCAGCCCCAGCATTTT
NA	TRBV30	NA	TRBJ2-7	CAWSVMGRSEF	TGTGCCTGGAGTGTAATGGGACGTTCCGAATTC
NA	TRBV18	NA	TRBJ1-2	CASSPGRGAEYGYTF	TGTGCCAGCTCACCTGGTCGCGGGGCTGAGTATGGCTACACCTTC
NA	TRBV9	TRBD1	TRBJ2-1	CASSVERWTGDGNNEQFF	TGTGCCAGCAGCGTAGAGAGGTGGACAGGGGACGGAAACAATGAGCAGTTCTTC
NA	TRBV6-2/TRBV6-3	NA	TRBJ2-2	CASSYGGATGELFF	TGTGCCAGCAGTTACGGGGGGGCCACCGGGGAGCTGTTTTTT
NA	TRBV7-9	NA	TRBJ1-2	CASSPPGRAGLYGYTF	TGTGCCAGCAGCCCACCCGGGAGGGCGGGGCTCTATGGCTACACCTTC
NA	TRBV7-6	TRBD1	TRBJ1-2	CASSLIPGTGGVHGYTF	TGTGCCAGCAGCTTGATTCCCGGGACAGGGGGCGTTCATGGCTACACCTTC
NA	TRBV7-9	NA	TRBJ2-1	CASSLGAGRGINEQFF	TGTGCCAGCAGCTTAGGGGCAGGGAGGGGGATCAATGAGCAGTTCTTC
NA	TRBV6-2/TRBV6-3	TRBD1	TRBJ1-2	CASSYGTALYGYTF	TGTGCCAGCAGTTATGGGACAGCTCTCTATGGCTACACCTTC
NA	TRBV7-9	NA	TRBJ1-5	CASSLAVSNQPQHF	TGTGCCAGCAGCTTAGCGGTTAGCAATCAGCCCCAGCATTTT
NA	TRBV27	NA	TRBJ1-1	CASSLGNQGAHFGTEAFF	TGTGCCAGCAGTTTAGGTAACCAGGGTGCCCACTTTGGTACTGAAGCTTTCTTT
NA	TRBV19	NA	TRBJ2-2	CASSPWVNTGELFF	TGTGCCAGTAGTCCGTGGGTCAACACCGGGGAGCTGTTTTTT
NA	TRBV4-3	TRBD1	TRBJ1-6	CASSQDLAGGGGSPLHF	TGCGCCAGCAGCCAAGATTTGGCAGGGGGCGGAGGTTCACCCCTCCACTTT
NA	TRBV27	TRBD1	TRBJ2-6	CASSLDRGHGANVLTF	TGTGCCAGCAGTTTAGACAGGGGGCATGGGGCCAACGTCCTGACTTTC
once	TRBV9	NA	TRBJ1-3	CASSVLGVETGNTIYF	TGTGCCAGCAGCGTACTAGGGGTTGAAACTGGAAACACCATATATTTT
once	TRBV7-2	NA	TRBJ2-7	CASSLETFRVEQYF	TGTGCCAGCAGCTTAGAGACTTTCCGTGTCGAGCAGTACTTC
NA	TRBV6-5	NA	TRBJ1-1	CASMDKMNTEAFF	TGTGCCAGCATGGACAAGATGAACACTGAAGCTTTCTTT
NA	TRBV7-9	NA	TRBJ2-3	CASSLAADTQYF	TGTGCCAGCAGCTTAGCGGCAGATACGCAGTATTTT
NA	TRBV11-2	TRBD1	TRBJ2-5	CASSYTGQGGGETQYF	TGTGCCAGCAGCTACACGGGACAGGGGGGGGGAGAGACCCAGTACTTC
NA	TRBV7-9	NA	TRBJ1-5	CASSRTGPEQPQHF	TGTGCCAGCAGCAGAACAGGGCCGGAACAGCCCCAGCATTTT
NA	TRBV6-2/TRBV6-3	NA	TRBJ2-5	CASSRQRETQYF	TGTGCCAGCAGCCGACAACGGGAGACCCAGTACTTC
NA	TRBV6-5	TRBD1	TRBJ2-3	CASSRGQGTDTQYF	TGTGCCAGCAGCAGGGGACAGGGCACAGATACGCAGTATTTT
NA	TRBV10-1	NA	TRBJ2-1	CASSEGSIGSYEQFF	TGCGCCAGCAGTGAGGGTAGCATAGGTTCCTATGAGCAGTTCTTC
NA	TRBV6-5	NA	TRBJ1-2	CASRDVGYTF	TGTGCCTCCAGGGACGTAGGCTACACCTTC
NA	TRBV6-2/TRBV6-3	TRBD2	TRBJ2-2	CASSRTSGNTNTGELFF	TGTGCCAGCAGTCGGACTAGCGGGAACACAAACACCGGGGAGCTGTTTTTT
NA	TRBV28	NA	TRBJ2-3	CASSLGSSTDTQYF	TGTGCCAGCAGTCTAGGCTCTAGCACAGATACGCAGTATTTT
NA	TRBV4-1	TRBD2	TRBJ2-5	CASSQSAGGYQETQYF	TGCGCCAGCAGCCAATCCGCGGGGGGGTACCAAGAGACCCAGTACTTC
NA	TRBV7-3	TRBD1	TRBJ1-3	CASSLDRGNTIYF	TGTGCCAGCAGCTTGGACAGGGGAAACACCATATATTTT
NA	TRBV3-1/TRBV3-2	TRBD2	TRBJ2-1	CASSHPPGTSRNEQFF	TGTGCCAGCAGCCATCCACCCGGGACTAGTCGTAATGAGCAGTTCTTC
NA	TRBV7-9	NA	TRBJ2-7	CASSPRANYEQYF	TGTGCCAGCAGCCCCCGGGCCAACTACGAGCAGTACTTC
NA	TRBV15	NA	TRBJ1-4	CATSRDSGSLKTF	TGTGCCACCAGCAGAGATAGTGGCAGTCTCAAAACTTTT
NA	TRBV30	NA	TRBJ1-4	CAHLPGANEKLFF	TGTGCCCATCTTCCAGGGGCTAATGAAAAACTGTTTTTT
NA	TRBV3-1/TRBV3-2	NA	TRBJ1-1	CASSQGGDLGAEAFF	TGTGCCAGCAGCCAAGGGGGCGATCTTGGGGCTGAAGCTTTCTTT
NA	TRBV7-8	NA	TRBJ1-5	CASSGVSVGQPQHF	TGTGCCAGCAGCGGAGTTTCAGTCGGTCAGCCCCAGCATTTT
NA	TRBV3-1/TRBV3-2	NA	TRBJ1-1	CASSLWTGGTEAFF	TGTGCCAGCAGCCTATGGACCGGGGGGACTGAAGCTTTCTTT
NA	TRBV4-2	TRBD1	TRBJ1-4	CASSPGTGGEKLFF	TGTGCCAGCAGCCCCGGGACAGGGGGTGAAAAACTGTTTTTT
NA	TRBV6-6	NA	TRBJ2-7	CASSYSPGPYEQYF	TGTGCCAGCAGTTACTCCCCCGGCCCCTACGAGCAGTACTTC
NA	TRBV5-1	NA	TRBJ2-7	CASRGVLGSYEQYF	TGCGCCAGCAGGGGGGTGCTGGGCTCCTACGAGCAGTACTTC
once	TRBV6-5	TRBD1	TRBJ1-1	CASSRNRGGNTEAFF	TGTGCCAGCAGTCGTAACAGGGGAGGGAACACTGAAGCTTTCTTT
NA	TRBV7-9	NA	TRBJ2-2	CASSLSGSGRAGWTGELFF	TGTGCCAGCAGCTTATCTGGCTCGGGCCGCGCGGGGTGGACCGGGGAGCTGTTTTTT